A single sample is the source of the 14 T cell receptor beta chains below, sequenced in a study of cytomegalovirus exposure and HLA in healthy donors. Primers included in the PCR were 60 Vbeta and 13 Jbeta primers. Only in-frame clones appear in the TCRdb table, and some are missing; sequencing was by immunoSEQ multiplex PCR. The repertoire includes 150,000 to 200,000 clones, roughly 80% of them detected once, and over 3% sits in the top ten. The sequenced sample consisted of PBMCs. All receptors derive from a male donor in good health and CMV-seronegative.

This clone was detected only once. The chain employs TRBV7-9 and TRBJ1-6; the D is unclear. The ends were cut back, 3 bases at V and 9 bases at J, with 6 bases in the middle. Germline lookup yields CDR1 SEHNR and CDR2 FQNEAQ (reference sequence). The length of the CDR3 is 12 residues. The CDR3 DNA sequence: TGTGCCAGCAGCTTCGGGAGTTCACCCCTCCACTTT. It specifies CASSFGSSPLHF.

The gene calls are TRBV19 and TRBJ2-3; maybe TRBD2 (5 bases). The germline V gene encodes CDR1 LNHDA and CDR2 SQIVND (reference sequence). Trimming took 5 bases from V and 4 from J, leaving 16 bases between them. This CDR3 has 15 residues. CDR3 nucleotides: TGTGCCAGTAGTTTCGACTATACGGACGCAGATACGCAGTATTTT. It codes for CASSFDYTDADTQYF.

The chain recombines TRBV28 with TRBJ1-3, with D possibly being TRBD1 (5 bases). V lost 5 bases and J 0 bases, leaving 17 bases between the germline ends. Germline V gene lookup returns CDR1 MDHEN and CDR2 SYDVKM. This CDR3 has 17 residues. The CDR3, as DNA: TGTGCCAGCAGTCCCCCCTCGGCAGGGTACTCTGGAAACACCATATATTTT. This encodes CASSPPSAGYSGNTIYF. The variable domain in full, completed from reference TRBV28 and TRBJ1-3, reads DVKVTQSSRYLVKRTGEKVFLECVQDMDHENMFWYRQDPGLGLRLIYFSYDVKMKEKGDIPEGYSVSREKKERFSLILESASTNQTSMYLCASSPPSAGYSGNTIYFGEGSWLTVV.

This sequence joins TRBV9 and TRBJ1-2; D is perhaps TRBD1 (6 bases). V dropped 6 bases and J dropped 5 bases, with 17 bases sitting between them. Germline V lookup: CDR1 SGDLS, CDR2 YYNGEE. This CDR3 contains 14 residues. CDR3 sequence (DNA): TGTGCCAGCACCCCGGGGGGGGCTCGGTATGGCTACACCTTC. It translates to CASTPGGARYGYTF.

V usage is TRBV7-9 and J usage is TRBJ2-7; D is undetermined. Trimming removed 5 bases at V and 4 bases at J, with 15 bases between. Germline V gene sequence: CDR1 SEHNR, CDR2 FQNEAQ (reference sequence). CDR3 length: 14 amino acids. For the CDR3, the DNA is TGTGCCAGCAGCCCTTACGCCTCGAGGTACGAGCAGTACTTC. It codes for CASSPYASRYEQYF.

The chain couples TRBV11-2 to TRBJ1-1; D remains unclear. Trimming took off 0 bases at V and 1 base at J, with 12 bases between the two ends. The CDR3 has 16 amino acids. Germline CDR1 reads SGHAT; CDR2 reads FQNNGV. CDR3 loop: CASSLDGGPRNTEAFF. The CDR3 nucleotides are TGTGCCAGCAGCTTAGATGGCGGTCCGAGGAACACTGAAGCTTTCTTT.

The rearrangement uses TRBV18 and TRBJ2-1; 8 positions agree with TRBD2. CDR3 length equals 16 residues. Unmatched junction bases numbered 15, after V lost 6 bases and J lost 8 bases. The V gene's germline CDR1 is KGHSH and CDR2 LQKENI. The DNA of the CDR3 is TGTGCCAGCTCGAGGACCGGGACTAGTGGAGTCCATGAGCAGTTCTTC. This codes for CASSRTGTSGVHEQFF.

The chain recombines TRBV27 with TRBJ2-3; 8 nucleotides line up with TRBD2. CDR1 and CDR2 from the germline V gene are MNHEY and SMNVEV (reference sequence). The CDR3 is 17 residues long. Unmatched junction bases numbered 13, after V lost 6 bases and J lost 2 bases. The CDR3, as DNA: TGTGCCAGCAGCCCACGGGGGGGGGACCTATCCACAGATACGCAGTATTTT. Encoded protein: CASSPRGGDLSTDTQYF.

This clone has only a few counts. The chain couples TRBV19 to TRBJ1-5, with TRBD1 matching 12 bases. Germline V lookup: CDR1 LNHDA, CDR2 SQIVND (reference sequence). The V gene end was trimmed by 6 bases and the J gene end by 1 base; junction bases not matched to a gene: 7. The CDR3 has 17 amino acids. For the CDR3, the DNA is TGTGCCAGTAGCGGGACAGGGGGCAGAAGGAGCAATCAGCCCCAGCATTTT. Its translation is CASSGTGGRRSNQPQHF.

The chain recombines TRBV28 with TRBJ1-1; TRBD1 is a possible D gene (5 bases). CDR1 is MDHEN, CDR2 SYDVKM, per germline. The CDR3 extends over 12 amino acids. Between the trimmed V and J ends, which lost 4 bases and 6 bases, there was a span of 9 bases. The CDR3, as DNA: TGTGCCAGCAGTTCCTCGGGGGCTGAAGCTTTCTTT. This sequence encodes CASSSSGAEAFF. Filled out from reference TRBV28 and TRBJ1-1, the complete variable domain reads DVKVTQSSRYLVKRTGEKVFLECVQDMDHENMFWYRQDPGLGLRLIYFSYDVKMKEKGDIPEGYSVSREKKERFSLILESASTNQTSMYLCASSSSGAEAFFGQGTRLTVV.

The rearrangement uses TRBV11-2 and TRBJ2-7, with 7 nucleotides matching TRBD1. Germline V gene lookup returns CDR1 SGHAT and CDR2 FQNNGV. This CDR3 spans 12 amino acids. Unmatched junction bases numbered 5, after V lost 10 bases and J lost 2 bases. The CDR3: CATHRGTYEQYF. CDR3 coding DNA: TGTGCCACCCACAGGGGCACCTACGAGCAGTACTTC.

The V gene is TRBV5-1, the J gene TRBJ2-5, with 7 bases aligning to TRBD2. The DNA matches TRBJ2-7 better at its end, which makes the J call doubtful. The CDR3 covers 15 residues. Germline loops: CDR1 SGHRS, CDR2 YFSETQ. The CDR3 nucleotides are TGCGCCAGCAGTTCCGCCGTGGCTAGCGGCTACGAGCAGTACTTC. This translates into CASSSAVASGYEQYF.

This clone was found a few times. This rearrangement joins TRBV30 to TRBJ1-6; TRBD1 aligns across 9 bases. J was trimmed by 12 bases and V by 3 bases; bases with no gene match: 15. Germline-derived CDR1 and CDR2 are GTSNPN and SVGIG (reference sequence). The CDR3 sequence is 16 residues long. CDR3 loop: CAWRGGTNRGLKPLHF. The CDR3, as DNA: TGTGCCTGGAGGGGGGGGACTAACAGGGGGCTGAAACCCCTCCACTTT. The complete variable domain, with remaining parts taken from reference TRBV30 and TRBJ1-6, reads SQTIHQWPATLVQPVGSPLSLECTVEGTSNPNLYWYRQAAGRGLQLLFYSVGIGQISSEVPQNLSASRPQDRQFILSSKKLLLSDSGFYLCAWRGGTNRGLKPLHFGNGTRLTVT.

On this clone itself: Germline is not matched at one junction end, which may reflect a read error. V gene TRBV11-2 combines with J gene TRBJ1-4; 7 bases match TRBD1. The CDR3 totals 19 residues. The germline V gene has CDR1 SGHAT and CDR2 FQNNGV. CDR3 nucleotides: TGTGCCAACAGCCCTTCCGTAATAGGGACAGCCCGCCCTAATGAAAAACTGTTTTTT. Translated, it gives CANSPSVIGTARPNEKLFF.